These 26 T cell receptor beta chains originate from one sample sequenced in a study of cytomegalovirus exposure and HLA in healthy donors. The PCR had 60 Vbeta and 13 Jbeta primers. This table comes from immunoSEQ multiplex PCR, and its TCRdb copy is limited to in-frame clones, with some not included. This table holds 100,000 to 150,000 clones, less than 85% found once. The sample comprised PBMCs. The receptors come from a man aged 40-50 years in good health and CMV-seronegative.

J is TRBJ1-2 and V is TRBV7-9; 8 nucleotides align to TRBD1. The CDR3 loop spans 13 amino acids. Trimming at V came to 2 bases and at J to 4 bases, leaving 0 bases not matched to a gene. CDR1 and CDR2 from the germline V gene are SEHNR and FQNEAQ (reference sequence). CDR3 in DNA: TGTGCCAGCAGCTTACAGGGGGCCTATGGCTACACCTTC. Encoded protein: CASSLQGAYGYTF.

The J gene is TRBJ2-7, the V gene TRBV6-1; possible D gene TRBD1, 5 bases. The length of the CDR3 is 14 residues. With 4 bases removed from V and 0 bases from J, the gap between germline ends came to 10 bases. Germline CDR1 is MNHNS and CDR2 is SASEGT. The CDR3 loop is CASSARQTSYEQYF. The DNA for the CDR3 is TGTGCCAGCAGTGCGAGACAGACCTCCTACGAGCAGTACTTC.

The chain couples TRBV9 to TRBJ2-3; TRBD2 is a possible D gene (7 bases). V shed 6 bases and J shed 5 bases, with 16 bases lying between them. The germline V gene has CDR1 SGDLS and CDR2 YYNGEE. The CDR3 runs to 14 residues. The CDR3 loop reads CASNVEGGGDTQYF. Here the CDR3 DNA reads TGTGCCAGCAACGTGGAGGGAGGGGGAGATACGCAGTATTTT.

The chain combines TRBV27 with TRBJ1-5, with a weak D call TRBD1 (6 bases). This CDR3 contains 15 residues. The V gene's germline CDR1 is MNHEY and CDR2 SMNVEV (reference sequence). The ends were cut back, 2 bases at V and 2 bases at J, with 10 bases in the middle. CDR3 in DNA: TGTGCCAGCAGTTTACTCAGGGGAGGCAATCAGCCCCAGCATTTT. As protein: CASSLLRGGNQPQHF.

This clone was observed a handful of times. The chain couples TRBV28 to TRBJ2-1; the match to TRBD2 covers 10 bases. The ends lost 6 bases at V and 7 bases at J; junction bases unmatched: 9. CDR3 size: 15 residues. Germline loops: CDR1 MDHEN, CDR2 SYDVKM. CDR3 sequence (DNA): TGTGCCAGCAGCGCCGCTAGCGGGAGTGTTAATGAGCAGTTCTTC. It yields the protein CASSAASGSVNEQFF.

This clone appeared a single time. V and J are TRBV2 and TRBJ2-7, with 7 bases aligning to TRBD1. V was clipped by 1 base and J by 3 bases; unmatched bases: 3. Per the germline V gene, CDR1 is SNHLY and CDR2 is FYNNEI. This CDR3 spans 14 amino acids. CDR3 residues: CASSEGTGVYEQYF. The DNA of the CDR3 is TGTGCCAGCAGTGAAGGGACAGGAGTCTACGAGCAGTACTTC.

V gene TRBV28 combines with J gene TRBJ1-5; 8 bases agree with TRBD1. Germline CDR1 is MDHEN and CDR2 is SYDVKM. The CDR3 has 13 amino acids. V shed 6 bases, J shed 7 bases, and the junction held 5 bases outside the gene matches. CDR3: CASSSDRDQPQHF. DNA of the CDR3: TGTGCCAGCAGCTCGGACAGGGACCAGCCCCAGCATTTT.

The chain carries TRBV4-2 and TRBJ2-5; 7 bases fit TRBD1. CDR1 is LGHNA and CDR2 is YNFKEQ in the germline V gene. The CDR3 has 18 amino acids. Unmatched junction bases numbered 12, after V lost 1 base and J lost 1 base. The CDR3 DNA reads TGTGCCAGCAGCCAAGTGACCATTGGGACAGCCAGCCAAGAGACCCAGTACTTC. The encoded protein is CASSQVTIGTASQETQYF.

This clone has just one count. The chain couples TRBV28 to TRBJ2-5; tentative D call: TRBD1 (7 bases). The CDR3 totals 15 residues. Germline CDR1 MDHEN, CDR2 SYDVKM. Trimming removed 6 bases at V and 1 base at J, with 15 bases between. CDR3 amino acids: CASSGGGASQETQYF. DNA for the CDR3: TGTGCCAGCAGCGGAGGGGGCGCCTCCCAAGAGACCCAGTACTTC.

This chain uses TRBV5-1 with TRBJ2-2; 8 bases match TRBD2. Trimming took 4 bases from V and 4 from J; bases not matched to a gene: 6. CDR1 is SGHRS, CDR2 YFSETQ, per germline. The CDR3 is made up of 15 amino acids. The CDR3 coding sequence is TGCGCCAGCAGCGGGTCGGGGGGGAGCACCGGGGAGCTGTTTTTT. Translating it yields CASSGSGGSTGELFF.

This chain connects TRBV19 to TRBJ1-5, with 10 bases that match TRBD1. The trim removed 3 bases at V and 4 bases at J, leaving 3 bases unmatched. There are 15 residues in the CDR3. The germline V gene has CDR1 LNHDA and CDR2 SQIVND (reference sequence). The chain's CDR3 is CASSMGTGVNQPQHF. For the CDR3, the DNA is TGTGCCAGTAGTATGGGGACAGGGGTTAATCAGCCCCAGCATTTT.

CDR3 DNA: TGTGCCAGTCGGGACAGCTCCTACGAGCAGTACTTC. Its translation: CASRDSSYEQYF. The V gene is TRBV6-1, the J gene TRBJ2-7; TRBD1 matches at 7 bases. This CDR3 comprises 12 residues. Germline values: CDR1 MNHNS, CDR2 SASEGT. V lost 9 bases and J lost 0; bases outside the gene matches: 2.

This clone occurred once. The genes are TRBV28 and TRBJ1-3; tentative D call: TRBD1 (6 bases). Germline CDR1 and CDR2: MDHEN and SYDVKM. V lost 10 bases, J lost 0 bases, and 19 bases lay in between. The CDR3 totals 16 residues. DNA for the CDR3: TGTGCCATCCGGGAGGGGGGGTTGGGCTCTGGAAACACCATATATTTT. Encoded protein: CAIREGGLGSGNTIYF. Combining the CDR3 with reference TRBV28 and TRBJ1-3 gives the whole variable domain DVKVTQSSRYLVKRTGEKVFLECVQDMDHENMFWYRQDPGLGLRLIYFSYDVKMKEKGDIPEGYSVSREKKERFSLILESASTNQTSMYLCAIREGGLGSGNTIYFGEGSWLTVV.

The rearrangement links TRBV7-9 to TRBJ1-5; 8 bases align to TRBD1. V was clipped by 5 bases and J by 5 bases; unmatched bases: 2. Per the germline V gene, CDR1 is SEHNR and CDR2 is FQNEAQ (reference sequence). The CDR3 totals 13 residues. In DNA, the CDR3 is TGTGCCAGCAGCGGACAGGGAGATCAGCCCCAGCATTTT. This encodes CASSGQGDQPQHF.

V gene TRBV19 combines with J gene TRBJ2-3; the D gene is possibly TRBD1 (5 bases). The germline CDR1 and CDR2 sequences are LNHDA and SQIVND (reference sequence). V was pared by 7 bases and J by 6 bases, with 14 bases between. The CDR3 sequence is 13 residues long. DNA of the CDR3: TGTGCCAGTACAGGGCCGAACGGGGATACGCAGTATTTT. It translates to CASTGPNGDTQYF.

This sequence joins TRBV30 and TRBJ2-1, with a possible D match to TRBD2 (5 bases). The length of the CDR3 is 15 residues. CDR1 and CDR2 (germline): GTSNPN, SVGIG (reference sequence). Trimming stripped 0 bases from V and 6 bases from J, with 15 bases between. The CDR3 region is CAWSVLGIMSNEQFF. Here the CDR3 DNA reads TGTGCCTGGAGTGTACTAGGTATAATGAGCAATGAGCAGTTCTTC.

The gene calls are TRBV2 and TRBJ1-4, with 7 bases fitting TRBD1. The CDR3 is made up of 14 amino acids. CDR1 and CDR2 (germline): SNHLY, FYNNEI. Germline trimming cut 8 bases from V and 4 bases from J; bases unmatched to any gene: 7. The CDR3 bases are TGTGCCAGCCGGGGGACAGTAAATAATGAAAAACTGTTTTTT. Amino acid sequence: CASRGTVNNEKLFF.

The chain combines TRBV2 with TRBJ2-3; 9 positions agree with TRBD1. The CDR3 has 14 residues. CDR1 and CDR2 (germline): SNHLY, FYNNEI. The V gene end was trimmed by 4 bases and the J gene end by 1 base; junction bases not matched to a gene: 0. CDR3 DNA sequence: TGTGCCAGCAGTGGGACAGGGGGCACAGATACGCAGTATTTT. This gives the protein CASSGTGGTDTQYF.

In nucleotides, the CDR3 is TGTGCCAGCAGCTTCAGGGCCAACTATGGCTACACCTTC. It translates to CASSFRANYGYTF. The rearrangement joins TRBV5-6 to TRBJ1-2, with TRBD1 as a possible D gene (5 bases). Germline CDR1 SGHDT, CDR2 YYEEEE. V lost 2 bases, J lost 2 bases, and 7 bases lay in between. This CDR3 comprises 13 residues.

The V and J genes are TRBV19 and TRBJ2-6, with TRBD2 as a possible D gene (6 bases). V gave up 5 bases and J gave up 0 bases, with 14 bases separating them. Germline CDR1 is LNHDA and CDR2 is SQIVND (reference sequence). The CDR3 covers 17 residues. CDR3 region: CASSPQTGDSGANVLTF. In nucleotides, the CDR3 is TGTGCCAGTAGTCCCCAGACGGGAGACTCTGGGGCCAACGTCCTGACTTTC.

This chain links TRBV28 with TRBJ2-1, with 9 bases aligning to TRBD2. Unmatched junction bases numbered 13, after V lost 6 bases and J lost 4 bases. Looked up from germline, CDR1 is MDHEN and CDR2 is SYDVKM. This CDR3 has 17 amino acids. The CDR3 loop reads CASSSNHKREAYNEQFF. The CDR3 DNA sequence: TGTGCCAGCAGCTCTAACCACAAGCGGGAGGCTTACAATGAGCAGTTCTTC.

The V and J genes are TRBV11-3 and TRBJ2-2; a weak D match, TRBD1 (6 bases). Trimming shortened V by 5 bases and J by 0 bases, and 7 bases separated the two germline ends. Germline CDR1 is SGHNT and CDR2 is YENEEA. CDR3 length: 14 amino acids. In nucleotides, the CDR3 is TGTGCCAGCAGCCGGACAGCGAACACCGGGGAGCTGTTTTTT. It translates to CASSRTANTGELFF.

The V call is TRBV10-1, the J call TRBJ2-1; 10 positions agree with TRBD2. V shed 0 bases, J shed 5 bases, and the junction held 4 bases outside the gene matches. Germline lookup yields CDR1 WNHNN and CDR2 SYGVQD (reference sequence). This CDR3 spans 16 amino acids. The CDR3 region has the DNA TGCGCCAGCAGTGAGTCGGTCACTAGCGGGGACAATGAGCAGTTCTTC. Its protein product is CASSESVTSGDNEQFF.

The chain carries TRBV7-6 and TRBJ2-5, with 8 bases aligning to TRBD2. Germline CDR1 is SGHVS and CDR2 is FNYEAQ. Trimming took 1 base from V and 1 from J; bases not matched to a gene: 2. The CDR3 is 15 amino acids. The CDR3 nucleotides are TGTGCCAGCAGCTTAGGGGGGACTAGCCAAGAGACCCAGTACTTC. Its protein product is CASSLGGTSQETQYF.

The CDR3 DNA reads as TGTGCCAGCAGTGCCCGGGAGACCCAGTACTTC. It specifies CASSARETQYF. V gene TRBV6-5 combines with J gene TRBJ2-5; D is undetermined. Trimming removed 5 bases at V and 5 bases at J, with 6 bases between. The germline CDR1 and CDR2 sequences are MNHEY and SVGAGI. CDR3 size: 11 residues.

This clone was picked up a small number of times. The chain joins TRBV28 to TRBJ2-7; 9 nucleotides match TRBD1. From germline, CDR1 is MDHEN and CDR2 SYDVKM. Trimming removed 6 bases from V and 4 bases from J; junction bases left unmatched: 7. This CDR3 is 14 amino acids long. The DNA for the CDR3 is TGTGCCAGCAGGACCGGGACAGGGTGGTACGAGCAGTACTTC. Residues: CASRTGTGWYEQYF.